The T cell receptor beta chain described here comes from a study of glioma-infiltrating T cells after dendritic cell vaccination. Regarding the study as a whole: Few patients contributed both blood and tumor specimens. Longer survival after dendritic cell vaccination followed higher pretreatment TIL content.

About this clone itself: Its antigen is not identified.

The CDR3 sequence is 16 residues long. Germline values: CDR1 KGHSH, CDR2 LQKENI. J was trimmed by 3 bases and V by 2 bases; bases with no gene match: 8. This table comes from immunoSEQ multiplex PCR, and its TCRdb copy is limited to in-frame clones, with some not included. The sample records about 100,000 clones, over 60% being singletons. The material was blood, obtained before dendritic cell vaccination. This chain links TRBV18 with TRBJ1-1; 8 positions agree with TRBD1. This sequence was found in a human donor with glioblastoma. The CDR3 reads CASSPGQGRWDTEAFF. CDR3 sequence (DNA): TGTGCCAGCTCACCAGGACAGGGAAGGTGGGACACTGAAGCTTTCTTT.